Each of the 32 T cell receptor beta chains below was sequenced from the same sample in a study of control samples from healthy donors and cancer patients. Here immunoSEQ multiplex PCR was the method, and the copy in TCRdb shows in-frame clones only, minus some. The table has 120,000 or so clones, roughly 86% seen once; the top ten hold 2.9%. Sequenced material: blood. Receptors originate from a man between 60 and 75 years old in good health.

In this sample, this clone turned up once. The chain carries TRBV19 and TRBJ2-6, with TRBD2 matching over 7 bases. Trimming removed 3 bases from V and 0 bases from J; junction bases left unmatched: 17. The CDR3 contains 21 residues. From germline, CDR1 is LNHDA and CDR2 SQIVND (reference sequence). The CDR3 region is CASSMLGLPPRGNSGANVLTF. DNA for the CDR3: TGTGCCAGTAGTATGTTGGGGCTCCCCCCGCGGGGGAACTCTGGGGCCAACGTCCTGACTTTC.

This chain links TRBV23-1 with TRBJ2-5, with 11 bases lining up with TRBD2. TRBV23-1 is given ORF status, its function remaining uncertain. Trimming at V came to 0 bases and at J to 3 bases, leaving 0 bases not matched to a gene. The CDR3 is 15 amino acids. The CDR3 reads CASSQSTSGEETQYF. CDR3 DNA: TGCGCCAGCAGTCAATCGACTAGCGGGGAAGAGACCCAGTACTTC.

The chain uses TRBV19 and TRBJ1-1, with 9 positions matching TRBD1. V shed 3 bases, J shed 4 bases, and the junction held 9 bases outside the gene matches. CDR1 LNHDA and CDR2 SQIVND come from the germline V gene (reference sequence). The CDR3 consists of 16 residues. The CDR3 reads CASSIGYETGGTEAFF. CDR3 nucleotide sequence: TGTGCCAGTAGTATTGGGTACGAGACAGGGGGCACTGAAGCTTTCTTT.

This chain uses TRBV4-3 with TRBJ1-4; D perhaps matches TRBD1 (6 bases). The CDR3 runs to 16 residues. The germline V gene has CDR1 LGHNA and CDR2 YSLEER. Trimming stripped 3 bases from V and 0 bases from J, with 11 bases between. CDR3 coding DNA: TGCGCCAGCAGCCAGGACAGAAGAGCAACTAATGAAAAACTGTTTTTT. Translation gives CASSQDRRATNEKLFF.

The J gene is TRBJ1-1, the V gene TRBV2; TRBD1 aligns across 8 bases. The V gene end was trimmed by 2 bases and the J gene end by 4 bases; junction bases not matched to a gene: 0. The germline V gene has CDR1 SNHLY and CDR2 FYNNEI. CDR3 length: 13 residues. The CDR3 region is CASSEQGATEAFF. In DNA form, the CDR3 reads TGTGCCAGCAGTGAACAGGGGGCCACTGAAGCTTTCTTT.

The gene calls are TRBV2 and TRBJ1-6, with D possibly TRBD1 on 5 matching bases. The length of the CDR3 is 14 residues. Trimming took off 5 bases at V and 10 bases at J, with 15 bases between the two ends. CDR1 is SNHLY, CDR2 FYNNEI, per germline. The CDR3 loop reads CASSHSQNRSPLHF. CDR3 DNA sequence: TGTGCCAGCAGTCACAGCCAGAACAGGTCACCCCTCCACTTT.

The CDR3 region has the DNA TGTGCCATCTCCGGGACCTCGACGGAAGCTTTCTTT. This translates into CAISGTSTEAFF. The chain uses TRBV10-3 and TRBJ1-1, with D perhaps TRBD1 (5 bases). Looked up from germline, CDR1 is ENHRY and CDR2 is SYGVKD. Trimming stripped 8 bases from V and 8 bases from J, with 15 bases between. This CDR3 region has 12 residues.

The chain is built from TRBV6-6 and TRBJ1-1; 9 nucleotides align to TRBD1. CDR3 length: 15 residues. Germline lookup yields CDR1 MNHNY and CDR2 SVGAGI (reference sequence). Trimming took 5 bases from V and 1 from J; bases not matched to a gene: 5. The CDR3 DNA is TGTGCCAGCAGTGACGGACAGGGGTCGAACACTGAAGCTTTCTTT. It translates to CASSDGQGSNTEAFF.

CDR3 nucleotides: TGTGCCAGCAGCTTAGCGCATGGAGGACGAGAGGCTTTCTTT. Translating gives CASSLAHGGREAFF. The V call is TRBV7-9, the J call TRBJ1-1; the D is unclear. The germline CDR1 and CDR2 sequences are SEHNR and FQNEAQ (reference sequence). This CDR3 comprises 14 residues. V was trimmed by 0 bases and J by 11 bases, leaving 16 bases between them.

The rearrangement links TRBV3-1 (or the pseudogene TRBV3-2) to TRBJ2-2; no clear D. The V end lost 2 bases, the J end lost 0 bases, and 4 bases lay between the germline ends. The V gene's germline CDR1 is LGHDT and CDR2 YNNKEL (reference sequence). The CDR3 is 14 amino acids. The CDR3 is CASSQLPNTGELFF. The CDR3 nucleotides are TGTGCCAGCAGCCAACTCCCGAACACCGGGGAGCTGTTTTTT.

The rearrangement uses TRBV7-6 and TRBJ1-2, with 9 bases that match TRBD1. Per the germline V gene, CDR1 is SGHVS and CDR2 is FNYEAQ. The CDR3 is 17 residues long. V lost 3 bases, J lost 6 bases, and 14 bases stayed unmatched. Written as DNA, the CDR3 is TGTGCCAGCAGCTTCCCTACACCGGGACAGGGAACGGATGGCTACACCTTC. The encoded protein is CASSFPTPGQGTDGYTF. Full variable domain (missing parts from reference TRBV7-6 and TRBJ1-2): GAGVSQSPRYKVTKRGQDVALRCDPISGHVSLYWYRQALGQGPEFLTYFNYEAQQDKSGLPNDRFSAERPEGSISTLTIQRTEQRDSAMYRCASSFPTPGQGTDGYTFGSGTRLTVV.

The J gene is TRBJ1-2, the V gene TRBV3-1 (or the pseudogene TRBV3-2); possibly TRBD1 for D (6 bases). Between the trimmed V and J ends, which lost 4 bases and 4 bases, there was a span of 13 bases. Per the germline V gene, CDR1 is LGHDT and CDR2 is YNNKEL (reference sequence). This CDR3 region has 14 residues. The CDR3 coding sequence is TGTGCCAGCAGCCCATACCCGGACAGCTATGGCTACACCTTC. This encodes CASSPYPDSYGYTF.

The V gene is TRBV5-1, the J gene TRBJ2-5; 7 bases are shared with TRBD1. J lost 3 bases, V lost 0 bases, and 8 bases had no gene match. In germline, CDR1 is SGHRS, CDR2 YFSETQ. The CDR3 covers 16 residues. Here the CDR3 DNA reads TGCGCCAGCAGCTTGGCCGGGCTGACAGGGAAAGAGACCCAGTACTTC. It is translated as CASSLAGLTGKETQYF.

This clone showed up just once. The rearrangement links TRBV2 to TRBJ2-3, with D perhaps being TRBD1 or TRBD2 (6 bases each). V dropped 5 bases and J dropped 3 bases, with 15 bases sitting between them. In germline, CDR1 is SNHLY, CDR2 FYNNEI. The CDR3 covers 15 residues. CDR3 sequence (DNA): TGTGCCAGCAGTCCTTGGGGGGCGCCGACAGATACGCAGTATTTT. Protein product: CASSPWGAPTDTQYF. The full variable domain, with the rest looked up from reference TRBV2 and TRBJ2-3, is EPEVTQTPSHQVTQMGQEVILRCVPISNHLYFYWYRQILGQKVEFLVSFYNNEISEKSEIFDDQFSVERPDGSNFTLKIRSTKLEDSAMYFCASSPWGAPTDTQYFGPGTRLTVL.

CDR3 DNA: TGTGCCAGCACGGGACAGCCTAATTCACCCCTCCACTTT. Its protein product is CASTGQPNSPLHF. The V gene is TRBV5-6, the J gene TRBJ1-6, with 7 bases matching TRBD1. CDR1 is SGHDT, CDR2 YYEEEE, per germline. The CDR3 covers 13 residues. Trimming removed 6 bases from V and 6 bases from J; junction bases left unmatched: 3.

There are a few counts of this clone. This sequence joins TRBV5-8 and TRBJ1-5; D unresolved. This CDR3 has 15 residues. V lost 2 bases and J lost 3, with 12 bases in between. In germline, CDR1 is SGHTS, CDR2 YDEGEE. CDR3 sequence (DNA): TGTGCCAGCAGCTTATTTAGCTCATCCAATCAGCCCCAGCATTTT. Its protein product is CASSLFSSSNQPQHF. Variable domain in full (rest from reference TRBV5-8 and TRBJ1-5): EAGVTQSPTHLIKTRGQQATLRCSPISGHTSVYWYQQALGLGLQFLLWYDEGEERNRGNFPPRFSGRQFPNYSSELNVNALELEDSALYLCASSLFSSSNQPQHFGDGTRLSIL.

The V and J genes are TRBV28 and TRBJ1-2; D is undetermined. This CDR3 comprises 11 residues. The germline V gene has CDR1 MDHEN and CDR2 SYDVKM. V lost 5 bases and J 6 bases, leaving 7 bases between the germline ends. CDR3 residues: CASSRIHGYTF. As DNA, the CDR3 is TGTGCCAGCAGTCGGATTCATGGCTACACCTTC.

The V and J genes are TRBV18 and TRBJ1-6; D ambiguous. V dropped 3 bases and J dropped 5 bases, with 14 bases sitting between them. Germline-derived CDR1 and CDR2 are KGHSH and LQKENI. The CDR3 consists of 16 residues. CDR3 loop: CASSPGPKKDNSPLHF. The CDR3 DNA reads as TGTGCCAGCTCACCCGGGCCCAAGAAGGATAATTCACCCCTCCACTTT.

The V and J genes are TRBV18 and TRBJ1-1; 9 bases align to TRBD1. This CDR3 region has 15 residues. V lost 3 bases to trimming and J lost 4 bases; unmatched junction nucleotides: 6. Looked up from germline, CDR1 is KGHSH and CDR2 is LQKENI. The CDR3 DNA follows: TGTGCCAGCTCACCTCCGGACAGGGGAGGCACTGAAGCTTTCTTT. This gives the protein CASSPPDRGGTEAFF.

The table lists this clone with a count of one. Different DNA sequences within this sample yield the same CDR3. V gene TRBV7-9 combines with J gene TRBJ1-3; no clear D. The length of the CDR3 is 12 residues. Germline CDR1 reads SEHNR; CDR2 reads FQNEAQ (reference sequence). With 0 bases removed from V and 7 bases from J, the gap between germline ends came to 4 bases. CDR3 DNA: TGTGCCAGCAGCTTAGCTTTGAACACCATATATTTT. Protein sequence: CASSLALNTIYF.

The table lists this clone with a count of one. This rearrangement joins TRBV18 to TRBJ1-5; TRBD1 might be the D (5 bases). V was trimmed by 3 bases and J by 4 bases, leaving 13 bases between them. Germline values: CDR1 KGHSH, CDR2 LQKENI. This CDR3 region has 15 residues. CDR3 sequence (DNA): TGTGCCAGCTCACCGGGGGGGGTTCTTAATCAGCCCCAGCATTTT. It encodes CASSPGGVLNQPQHF.

This clone was counted between two and nine times. The chain combines TRBV5-1 with TRBJ2-7; the D gene could be TRBD1 or TRBD2 (5 bases each). V shed 4 bases and J shed 11 bases, with 19 bases lying between them. The CDR3 covers 13 residues. CDR1 SGHRS and CDR2 YFSETQ come from the germline V gene. Here the CDR3 reads CASSTSGTELEYF. CDR3 nucleotides: TGCGCCAGCAGCACCTCCGGGACGGAGCTCGAGTACTTC.

This chain links TRBV7-9 with TRBJ1-1, with a possible D match to TRBD1 (6 bases). V was trimmed by 4 bases and J by 4 bases, leaving 25 bases between them. CDR1 is SEHNR, CDR2 FQNEAQ, per germline (reference sequence). This CDR3 is 18 amino acids long. The CDR3 nucleotides read TGTGCCAGCAGCTATTCCCCCCTCCTACAGGGTAGCGGCACTGAAGCTTTCTTT. Protein sequence: CASSYSPLLQGSGTEAFF.

The chain joins TRBV21-1 to TRBJ1-1. TRBV21-1 is listed as a pseudogene. CDR3 length: 16 residues. The CDR3 region has the DNA TGTGCCAGCAAAACCCCCCAGGGCCCGAGGGGCACTGAAGCTTTCTTT. Translating it yields CASKTPQGPRGTEAFF.

This CDR3 is CASSQAGGVSAETQYF. DNA for the CDR3: TGTGCCAGCAGCCAAGCGGGCGGGGTCTCGGCAGAGACCCAGTACTTC. J is TRBJ2-5 and V is TRBV3-1 (or the pseudogene TRBV3-2), with D possibly being TRBD2 (6 bases). The CDR3 is 16 residues long. V shed 1 base and J shed 4 bases, with 16 bases lying between them. CDR1 is LGHDT and CDR2 is YNNKEL in the germline V gene (reference sequence).

This chain links TRBV3-1 (or the pseudogene TRBV3-2) with TRBJ1-2; no reliable D call. Germline loops: CDR1 LGHDT, CDR2 YNNKEL (reference sequence). The ends were cut back, 0 bases at V and 4 bases at J, with 9 bases in the middle. The CDR3 totals 14 residues. This chain's CDR3 is CASSQEEPPYGYTF. In nucleotides, the CDR3 is TGTGCCAGCAGCCAAGAGGAACCTCCCTATGGCTACACCTTC.

The CDR3 coding sequence is TGTGCCAGCAGCCGACAGGGGAGGAACACTGAAGCTTTCTTT. It codes for CASSRQGRNTEAFF. The chain links TRBV6-2 or TRBV6-3 to TRBJ1-1; 8 positions match TRBD1. V was clipped by 6 bases and J by 1 base; unmatched bases: 4. This CDR3 comprises 14 residues. Germline CDR1 is MNHEY and CDR2 is SVGEGT.

The V call is TRBV11-2, the J call TRBJ1-1, with no clear D. CDR3 length: 14 amino acids. The germline V gene has CDR1 SGHAT and CDR2 FQNNGV. Between the trimmed V and J ends, which lost 0 bases and 4 bases, there was a span of 9 bases. This CDR3 reads CASSLESGATEAFF. The CDR3 DNA reads TGTGCCAGCAGCTTAGAATCAGGTGCCACTGAAGCTTTCTTT.

Points on this clone: Within the sample, other DNA sequences also encode this same CDR3. The J gene is TRBJ2-5, the V gene TRBV12-3 or TRBV12-4; D gene uncertain. V lost 3 bases and J lost 4, with 3 bases in between. The CDR3 is 11 amino acids. CDR3: CASSFRETQYF. The DNA of the CDR3 is TGTGCCAGCAGTTTCCGAGAGACCCAGTACTTC.

This chain connects TRBV5-6 to TRBJ2-3; D is unresolved. Between the trimmed V and J ends, which lost 1 base and 1 base, there was a span of 10 bases. The CDR3 sequence is 15 residues long. Looked up from germline, CDR1 is SGHDT and CDR2 is YYEEEE. As DNA, the CDR3 is TGTGCCAGCAGCTTGCCTAGTCTCGGCACAGATACGCAGTATTTT. This codes for CASSLPSLGTDTQYF.

The rearrangement joins TRBV28 to TRBJ1-5, with D unclear. Trimming removed 1 base from V and 7 bases from J, with 5 bases in between. The CDR3 runs 12 residues. Germline loops: CDR1 MDHEN, CDR2 SYDVKM. CDR3 protein: CASSLLQQPQHF. In DNA form, the CDR3 reads TGTGCCAGCAGTTTATTGCAGCAGCCCCAGCATTTT.

The rearrangement uses TRBV21-1 and TRBJ2-7; the table assigns TRBD1, which was not confirmed against the DNA. TRBV21-1 is a known pseudogene. CDR3 length: 15 residues. This chain's CDR3 is CASSSTGEESYEQYF. The CDR3 DNA sequence: TGTGCCAGCAGCAGTACAGGCGAAGAATCCTACGAGCAGTACTTC.